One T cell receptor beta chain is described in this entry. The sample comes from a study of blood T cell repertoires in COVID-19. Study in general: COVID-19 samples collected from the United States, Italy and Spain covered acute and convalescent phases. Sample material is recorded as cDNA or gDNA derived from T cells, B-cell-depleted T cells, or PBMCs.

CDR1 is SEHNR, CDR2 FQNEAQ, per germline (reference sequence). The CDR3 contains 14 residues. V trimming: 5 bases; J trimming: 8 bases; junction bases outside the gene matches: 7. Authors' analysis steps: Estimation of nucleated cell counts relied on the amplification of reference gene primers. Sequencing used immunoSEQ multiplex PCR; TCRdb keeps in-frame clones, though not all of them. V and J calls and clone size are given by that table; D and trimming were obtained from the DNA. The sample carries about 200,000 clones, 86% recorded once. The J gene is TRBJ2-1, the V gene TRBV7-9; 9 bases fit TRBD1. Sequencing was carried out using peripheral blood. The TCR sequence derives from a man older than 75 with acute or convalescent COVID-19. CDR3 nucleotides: TGTGCCAGCAGCCCCGGACAGGGGTTCGATGAGCAGTTCTTC. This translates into CASSPGQGFDEQFF.